This TCR beta chain was sequenced during a study of blood T cell repertoires in COVID-19. Study summary: There were acute and convalescent COVID-19 samples, and they came from the United States, Italy and Spain.

Sequencing used immunoSEQ multiplex PCR; TCRdb keeps in-frame clones, though not all of them. The profile shows about 430,000 clones, nearly 90% of them singletons. V lost 3 bases to trimming and J lost 9 bases; unmatched junction nucleotides: 16. Per the germline V gene, CDR1 is KGHDR and CDR2 is SFDVKD. This CDR3 contains 18 residues. In terms of age and location, participants ranged from about 18 to 100 years and lived in roughly 22 US areas. The study recruited exposed participants who had met a COVID-19 case within 2 weeks before entry. The chain recombines TRBV24-1 with TRBJ2-1; 10 nucleotides match TRBD2. The clonotype originates from a woman between 18 and 29 years old who had been exposed to COVID-19. The specimen was PBMCs or T cells enriched from blood (not recorded which). The CDR3, as DNA: TGTGCCACCAGTGATGCCCCCGTCGGCGAGCGGGGGGGCGGTGAGCAGTTCTTC. It encodes CATSDAPVGERGGGEQFF.